The source of this T cell receptor (beta chain) is a study of CD8+CD57+ T cells in acquired aplastic anemia. Study background: Across the sorted CD4+ and CD8+ cells, DNA amounts averaged about 3.2 ug. Whole-study findings and limits: The study identified roughly 29 CD8+ CDR3 sequences shared by patients and controls. Patients did not significantly differ from controls in CD8+ Simpson's diversity.

Germline CDR1 is SGHRS and CDR2 is YFSETQ. J gave up 3 bases and V 4 bases, and 7 bases lay outside the gene matches. There are 14 residues in the CDR3. Previously, flow cytometry had revealed CD8+CD57+ cell expansion in the patients chosen for sequencing. TCR beta VDJ and CDR3 were profiled, and genomic DNA was the template. TCRdb used MiXCR to reprocess the reads, holding one entry per CDR3 protein. This table holds about 240,000 distinct CDR3 sequences, around 46% found once. This clonotype was counted a few times. Its antigen is as yet unknown. The V gene is TRBV5-1, the J gene TRBJ2-7; 7 nucleotides line up with TRBD1. The TCR comes from a human donor with aplastic anemia. Sequencing used sorted CD4+, CD8+, or CD8+CD57+ T cells (not recorded which) from PBMCs. The CDR3: CASSLGAGGYEQYF. The CDR3 region has the DNA TGCGCCAGCAGCCTGGGGGCAGGGGGCTACGAGCAGTACTTC.